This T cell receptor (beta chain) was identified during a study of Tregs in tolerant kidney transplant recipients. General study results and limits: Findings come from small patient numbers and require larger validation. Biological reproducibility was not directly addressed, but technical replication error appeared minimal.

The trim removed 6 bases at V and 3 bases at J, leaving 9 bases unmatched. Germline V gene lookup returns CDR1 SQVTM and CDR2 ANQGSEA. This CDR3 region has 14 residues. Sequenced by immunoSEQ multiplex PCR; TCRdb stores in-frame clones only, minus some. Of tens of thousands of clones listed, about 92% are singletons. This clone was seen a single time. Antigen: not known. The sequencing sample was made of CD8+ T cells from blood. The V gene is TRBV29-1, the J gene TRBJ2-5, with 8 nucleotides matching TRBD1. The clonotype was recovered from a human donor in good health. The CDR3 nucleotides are TGCAGCGTGATTCCGTGGGACAGGAAAGAGACCCAGTACTTC. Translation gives CSVIPWDRKETQYF.